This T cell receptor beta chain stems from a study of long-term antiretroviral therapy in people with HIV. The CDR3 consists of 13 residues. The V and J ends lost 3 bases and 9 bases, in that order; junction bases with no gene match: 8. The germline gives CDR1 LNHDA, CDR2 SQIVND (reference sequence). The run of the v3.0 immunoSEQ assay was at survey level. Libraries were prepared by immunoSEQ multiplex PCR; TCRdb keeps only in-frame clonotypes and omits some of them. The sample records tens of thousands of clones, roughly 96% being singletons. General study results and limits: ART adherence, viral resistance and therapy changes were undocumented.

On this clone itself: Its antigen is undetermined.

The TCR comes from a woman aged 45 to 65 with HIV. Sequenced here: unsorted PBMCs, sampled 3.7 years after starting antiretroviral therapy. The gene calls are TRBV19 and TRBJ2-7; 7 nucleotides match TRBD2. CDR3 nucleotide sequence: TGTGCCAGTAGTATTGGGAGGACGGGAGGGCAGTACTTC. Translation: CASSIGRTGGQYF.